The clone carrying this TCR beta chain was counted at least ten times. This CDR3 is 16 amino acids long. In germline, CDR1 is SGHRS, CDR2 YFSETQ. Trimming left V 6 bases short and J 5 bases short, with 20 bases between. The library targeted TCRbeta and was prepared with unique molecular identifiers. TCRdb reanalysed the PCR reads using MiXCR and keeps one entry per CDR3 protein. Among about 400,000 distinct CDR3 sequences listed, 13% were seen once. The record originates from a study of T-cell reconstitution after alpha-beta-depleted transplantation in children. The sequence derives from a human donor who donated a stem cell graft to a child with Fanconi anemia. The sequences come from PBMCs, collected from the stem cell graft. The chain has TRBV5-1 and TRBJ2-2; D is ambiguous. The CDR3 spells CASTPFGRLSTGELFF. The DNA for the CDR3 is TGCGCCAGCACACCATTTGGCCGTCTATCTACCGGGGAGCTGTTTTTT.